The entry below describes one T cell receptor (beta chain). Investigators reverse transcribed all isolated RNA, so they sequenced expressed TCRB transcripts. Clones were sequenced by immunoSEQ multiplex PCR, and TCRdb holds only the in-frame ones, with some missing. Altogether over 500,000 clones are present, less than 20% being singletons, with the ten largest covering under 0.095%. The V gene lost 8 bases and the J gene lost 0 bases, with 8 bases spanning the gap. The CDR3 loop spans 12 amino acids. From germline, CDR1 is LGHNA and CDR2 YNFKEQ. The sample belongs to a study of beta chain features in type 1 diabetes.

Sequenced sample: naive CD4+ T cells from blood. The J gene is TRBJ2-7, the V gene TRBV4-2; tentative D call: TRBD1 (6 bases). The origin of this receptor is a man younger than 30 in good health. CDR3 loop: CASGDTSYEQYF. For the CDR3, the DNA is TGTGCCAGCGGGGACACCTCCTACGAGCAGTACTTC.